Below are 29 T cell receptor beta chains sequenced from a single sample in a study of spatial heterogeneity in lung cancer. Stated time point: blood at routine non-recurrence follow-up after resection. In TCRdb, the 5' RACE reads were re-called with MiXCR into one record per CDR3 protein. The sample carries about 36,000 distinct CDR3 sequences, roughly 7.8% recorded once. Here the sequenced sample was PBMCs, taken at follow-up. The receptors here all came from a male donor with early-stage non-small cell lung cancer.

This clonotype was recorded many times. The chain carries TRBV5-1 and TRBJ2-7; D gene unclear. The germline V gene has CDR1 SGHRS and CDR2 YFSETQ. CDR3 length: 13 residues. With 1 base removed from V and 3 bases from J, the gap between germline ends came to 8 bases. CDR3 sequence: CASSLLSDYEQYF. CDR3 nucleotides: TGCGCCAGCAGCTTGCTCTCCGACTACGAGCAGTACTTC.

This clonotype was seen ten or more times. V usage is TRBV4-2 and J usage is TRBJ2-5; TRBD1 agrees at 8 bases. Trimming removed 4 bases from V and 4 bases from J; junction bases left unmatched: 5. Per germline, CDR1 LGHNA and CDR2 YNFKEQ. The CDR3 spans 14 residues. The CDR3 is CASSPMDRAETQYF. For the CDR3, the DNA is TGTGCCAGCAGCCCCATGGACAGGGCAGAGACCCAGTACTTC.

This clonotype was recorded many times. The genes are TRBV19 and TRBJ2-2; D is undetermined. V lost 9 bases, J lost 7 bases, and 6 bases lay in between. The germline V gene encodes CDR1 LNHDA and CDR2 SQIVND (reference sequence). The CDR3 runs 10 residues. The DNA of the CDR3 is TGTGCCAGCAGGAGCGGGGAGCTGTTTTTT. The encoded protein is CASRSGELFF.

There are many counts of this clonotype. The chain couples TRBV27 to TRBJ2-2, with 8 nucleotides matching TRBD1. This CDR3 comprises 16 residues. Germline V gene lookup returns CDR1 MNHEY and CDR2 SMNVEV (reference sequence). The trim removed 3 bases at V and 6 bases at J, leaving 9 bases unmatched. The CDR3 coding sequence is TGTGCCAGCAGTTTCCCCCTTGGACAGGGCCCCGGGGAGCTGTTTTTT. Its translation: CASSFPLGQGPGELFF.

This clonotype was observed at least ten times. The chain combines TRBV20-1 with TRBJ1-1; unclear D gene. The germline V gene encodes CDR1 DFQATT and CDR2 SNEGSKA (reference sequence). The CDR3 runs to 14 residues. V lost 1 base and J 1 base, leaving 10 bases between the germline ends. The CDR3 DNA is TGCAGTGCTAGAGTGGAGGGAACGAACACTGAAGCTTTCTTT. It specifies CSARVEGTNTEAFF.

Many counts were recorded for this clonotype. This sequence joins TRBV5-6 and TRBJ2-7; D is ambiguous. V lost 2 bases, J lost 0 bases, and 9 bases lay in between. The germline gives CDR1 SGHDT, CDR2 YYEEEE. This CDR3 is built from 14 residues. CDR3 loop: CASSFVSNSYEQYF. The CDR3 bases are TGTGCCAGCAGCTTCGTGAGTAACTCCTACGAGCAGTACTTC.

The table lists this clonotype with many counts. V is TRBV20-1 and J is TRBJ2-5; 10 nucleotides agree with TRBD1. The J segment lost 5 bases and the V segment lost 2 bases, leaving 8 bases of the junction unmatched. Germline CDR1 reads DFQATT; CDR2 reads SNEGSKA (reference sequence). This CDR3 contains 15 residues. CDR3 in amino acids: CSARRPGQGRETQYF. Written as DNA, the CDR3 is TGCAGTGCTAGAAGACCGGGACAGGGGCGGGAGACCCAGTACTTC.

Many counts were recorded for this clonotype. CDR3 DNA sequence: TGTGCCAGCAAGACCGGGGCGCAGGAGCAGTTCTTC. It specifies CASKTGAQEQFF. J is TRBJ2-1 and V is TRBV12-3 or TRBV12-4; D may match TRBD1 or TRBD2 (5 bases each). The germline V and J ends were trimmed by 7 bases and 10 bases, with 14 bases remaining between them. The CDR3 runs to 12 residues.

This clonotype appeared many times. The rearrangement uses TRBV7-6 and TRBJ1-6, with D possibly TRBD1 on 5 matching bases. The V end lost 1 base, the J end lost 6 bases, and 10 bases lay between the germline ends. Germline V CDR1 and CDR2: SGHVS, FNYEAQ. The CDR3 loop spans 15 amino acids. Written as DNA, the CDR3 is TGTGCCAGCAGCTTAGGTCAGGGAGGTAATTCACCCCTCCACTTT. Translated, it gives CASSLGQGGNSPLHF.

The sample holds many counts of this clonotype. This chain links TRBV9 with TRBJ2-5; D not certain. Germline-derived CDR1 and CDR2 are SGDLS and YYNGEE. This CDR3 has 14 amino acids. Trimming cost V 1 base and J 1 base, with 8 bases left between them. CDR3 nucleotides: TGTGCCAGCAGCGTAAACACGATCCAAGAGACCCAGTACTTC. It yields the protein CASSVNTIQETQYF.

The sample holds many counts of this clonotype. V gene TRBV2 combines with J gene TRBJ2-3, with TRBD2 matching over 8 bases. Trimming cost V 4 bases and J 1 base; bases outside gene matches: 10. CDR1 and CDR2 from the germline V gene are SNHLY and FYNNEI. CDR3 length equals 17 residues. The CDR3 DNA is TGTGCCAGCAGTGGTGAGGTAGCGGGGATGGGCACAGATACGCAGTATTTT. Encoded protein: CASSGEVAGMGTDTQYF.

This clonotype was found a few times. The CDR3 protein is CASSWGQLQETQYF. The CDR3, as DNA: TGTGCCAGCAGCTGGGGACAGCTTCAAGAGACCCAGTACTTC. The chain uses TRBV7-9 and TRBJ2-5, with 7 bases lining up with TRBD1. V lost 4 bases and J lost 2; bases outside the gene matches: 4. The germline CDR1 and CDR2 sequences are SEHNR and FQNEAQ (reference sequence). The CDR3 length is 14 residues.

The chain recombines TRBV12-3 or TRBV12-4 with TRBJ2-7; D not certain. V lost 5 bases, J lost 3 bases, and 11 bases lay in between. This CDR3 region has 13 residues. The CDR3 spells CASSRNWGYEQYF. The CDR3 DNA reads TGTGCCAGCAGTCGGAACTGGGGCTACGAGCAGTACTTC.

This clonotype was observed many times. V usage is TRBV28 and J usage is TRBJ1-1, with D unclear. Looked up from germline, CDR1 is MDHEN and CDR2 is SYDVKM. The CDR3 contains 14 residues. The V end lost 2 bases, the J end lost 1 base, and 8 bases lay between the germline ends. The CDR3 DNA reads as TGTGCCAGCAGTTTAGGCAGGAGGAACACTGAAGCTTTCTTT. Residues: CASSLGRRNTEAFF.

This clonotype was detected ten times or more. V is TRBV2 and J is TRBJ2-5; possibly TRBD1 for D (5 bases). The CDR3 totals 15 residues. The V and J ends lost 7 bases and 5 bases respectively, with 20 bases between them. Germline V CDR1 and CDR2: SNHLY, FYNNEI. CDR3 DNA sequence: TGTGCCAGCACCGCCTCTGGGCAGGGTTTTGAGACCCAGTACTTC. It is translated as CASTASGQGFETQYF.

The sample holds many counts of this clonotype. The J gene is TRBJ2-7, the V gene TRBV5-1; TRBD1 aligns across 11 bases. Germline CDR1 is SGHRS and CDR2 is YFSETQ. The CDR3 has 17 amino acids. V was clipped by 4 bases and J by 7 bases; unmatched bases: 16. The CDR3 spells CASSQTAPGTGGREQYF. CDR3 nucleotide sequence: TGCGCCAGCAGCCAGACTGCCCCCGGGACAGGGGGGCGGGAGCAGTACTTC.

This clonotype has a count of ten or more. The chain uses TRBV12-3 or TRBV12-4 and TRBJ1-3, with D hard to call. This CDR3 spans 16 amino acids. With 6 bases removed from V and 0 bases from J, the gap between germline ends came to 15 bases. CDR3 DNA sequence: TGTGCCAGCAGGACACCCGGGAGCTACTCTGGAAACACCATATATTTT. Amino acids: CASRTPGSYSGNTIYF.

The table lists this clonotype with many counts. The rearrangement joins TRBV7-3 to TRBJ1-1, with D uncertain. CDR3 length equals 13 residues. Germline CDR1 SGHTA, CDR2 FQGTGA. V lost 6 bases, J lost 1 base, and 9 bases lay in between. The CDR3 DNA follows: TGTGCCAGCAGATATGCCCAGAACACTGAAGCTTTCTTT. Protein sequence: CASRYAQNTEAFF.

There are many counts of this clonotype. The rearrangement uses TRBV12-3 or TRBV12-4 and TRBJ2-5; D might be TRBD1 or TRBD2, each matching 5 bases. Trimming took off 1 base at V and 1 base at J, with 7 bases between the two ends. This CDR3 is 14 amino acids long. Here the CDR3 reads CASSLGGFQETQYF. CDR3 sequence (DNA): TGTGCCAGCAGTTTAGGGGGGTTCCAAGAGACCCAGTACTTC.

In this sample, this clonotype turned up many times. The J gene is TRBJ2-3, the V gene TRBV20-1, with a weak D call TRBD2 (6 bases). V dropped 5 bases and J dropped 4 bases, with 22 bases sitting between them. The CDR3 is 16 residues long. Per the germline V gene, CDR1 is DFQATT and CDR2 is SNEGSKA (reference sequence). The DNA of the CDR3 is TGCAGTGCTGCAGGGTACAGGCGGGGATCTTCAGATACGCAGTATTTT. This codes for CSAAGYRRGSSDTQYF.

In its sample, this clonotype was seen many times. The chain combines TRBV5-1 with TRBJ1-4, with TRBD1 matching over 10 bases. V shed 3 bases, J shed 7 bases, and the junction held 6 bases outside the gene matches. The CDR3 consists of 15 residues. CDR1 and CDR2 (germline): SGHRS, YFSETQ. As DNA, the CDR3 is TGCGCCAGCAGCTCCCCCGGGACAGGGGCTGAAAAACTGTTTTTT. Its protein product is CASSSPGTGAEKLFF.

The table lists this clonotype with many counts. The V and J genes are TRBV9 and TRBJ2-7, with D perhaps matching TRBD1 (5 bases). Germline V lookup: CDR1 SGDLS, CDR2 YYNGEE. Trimming cost V 2 bases and J 6 bases, with 18 bases left between them. The CDR3 totals 15 residues. Here the CDR3 reads CASSVDTGRSPEQYF. CDR3 bases: TGTGCCAGCAGCGTGGACACCGGCCGATCGCCCGAGCAGTACTTC.

This clonotype is classed as medium-sized. The chain recombines TRBV5-1 with TRBJ2-3; D tentatively reads TRBD1 or TRBD2 (5 bases each). Germline lookup yields CDR1 SGHRS and CDR2 YFSETQ. The CDR3 extends over 14 amino acids. Trimming shortened V by 1 base and J by 5 bases, and 11 bases separated the two germline ends. CDR3 residues: CASSLTGRGDTQYF. The CDR3 DNA reads as TGCGCCAGCAGCTTGACGGGACGAGGAGATACGCAGTATTTT.

This clonotype was observed many times. CDR3: CASSGDRGHEQYF. In nucleotides, the CDR3 is TGTGCCAGCAGTGGTGACAGGGGCCACGAGCAGTACTTC. This rearrangement joins TRBV2 to TRBJ2-7; 8 nucleotides align to TRBD1. Germline loops: CDR1 SNHLY, CDR2 FYNNEI. J lost 5 bases, V lost 4 bases, and 4 bases had no gene match. The length of the CDR3 is 13 residues.

This clonotype occurred many times. This chain joins TRBV19 and TRBJ2-7; possibly TRBD1 or TRBD2 for D (5 bases each). V shed 3 bases and J shed 6 bases, with 24 bases lying between them. Germline CDR1 is LNHDA and CDR2 is SQIVND (reference sequence). This CDR3 has 17 residues. The CDR3 sequence: CASSISAWGTQISEQYF. The CDR3 nucleotides read TGTGCCAGTAGTATCTCGGCGTGGGGGACCCAGATCAGCGAGCAGTACTTC.

This clonotype has at least ten counts. This chain joins TRBV11-3 and TRBJ2-1; 13 nucleotides match TRBD2. This CDR3 has 20 residues. CDR1 SGHNT and CDR2 YENEEA come from the germline V gene. V lost 3 bases, J lost 8 bases, and 19 bases stayed unmatched. CDR3 sequence reads: CASSFKATHDGTSGIHEQFF. In DNA, the CDR3 is TGTGCCAGCAGCTTTAAGGCTACCCACGACGGGACTAGCGGGATCCATGAGCAGTTCTTC.

This clonotype came up many times. The chain recombines TRBV7-2 with TRBJ2-5; maybe TRBD2 (5 bases). Trimming removed 8 bases at V and 5 bases at J, with 15 bases between. Germline CDR1 is SGHTA and CDR2 is FQGNSA. This CDR3 is 13 amino acids long. The CDR3 region is CASQGGSTETQYF. In DNA, the CDR3 is TGTGCCAGCCAAGGAGGCTCCACGGAGACCCAGTACTTC.

The sample holds many counts of this clonotype. The chain employs TRBV27 and TRBJ2-3; D gene uncertain. Trimming removed 3 bases at V and 6 bases at J, with 7 bases between. The V gene's germline CDR1 is MNHEY and CDR2 SMNVEV (reference sequence). The CDR3 runs 12 residues. The CDR3 reads CASSFMGDTQYF. The CDR3 DNA follows: TGTGCCAGCAGTTTTATGGGGGATACGCAGTATTTT.

This clonotype has at least ten counts. CDR3: CASSLEAVRSYGYTF. DNA of the CDR3: TGTGCCAGCAGCTTAGAGGCAGTCCGATCCTATGGCTACACCTTC. This chain uses TRBV7-9 with TRBJ1-2; unclear D gene. The V gene lost 1 base and the J gene lost 4 bases, with 13 bases spanning the gap. This CDR3 comprises 15 residues. Looked up from germline, CDR1 is SEHNR and CDR2 is FQNEAQ (reference sequence).